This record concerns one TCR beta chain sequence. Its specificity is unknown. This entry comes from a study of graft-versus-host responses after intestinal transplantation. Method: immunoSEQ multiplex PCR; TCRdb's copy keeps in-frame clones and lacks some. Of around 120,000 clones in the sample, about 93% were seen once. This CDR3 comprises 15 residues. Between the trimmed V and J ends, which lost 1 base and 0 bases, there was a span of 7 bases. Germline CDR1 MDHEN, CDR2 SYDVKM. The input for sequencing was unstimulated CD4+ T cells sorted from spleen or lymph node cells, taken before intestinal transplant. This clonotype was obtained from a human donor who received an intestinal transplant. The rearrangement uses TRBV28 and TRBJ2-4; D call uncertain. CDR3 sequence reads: CASSLYSVAKNIQYF. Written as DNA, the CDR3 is TGTGCCAGCAGTTTATACAGCGTAGCCAAAAACATTCAGTACTTC.